Presented here are 28 T cell receptor beta chains from one specimen sequenced in a study of cytomegalovirus exposure and HLA in healthy donors. The PCR made use of 60 Vbeta and 13 Jbeta primers. Assay used: immunoSEQ multiplex PCR; TCRdb lists only in-frame clones, some missing. The data show tens of thousands of clones, around 70% seen once. Sequencing was done on a sample of PBMCs. These TCRs come from a woman aged 50 to 65 in good health and CMV-seronegative.

This rearrangement joins TRBV7-9 to TRBJ2-7, with TRBD2 matching 12 bases. Germline V lookup: CDR1 SEHNR, CDR2 FQNEAQ (reference sequence). The CDR3 has 17 residues. After removal of 5 bases from V and 0 bases from J, the junction contained 8 bases not matched to a gene. The CDR3 DNA reads TGTGCCAGCAGCCCGGGACTAGCGGGCCAAAGCTCCTACGAGCAGTACTTC. This sequence encodes CASSPGLAGQSSYEQYF. The full variable domain, in which reference TRBV7-9 and TRBJ2-7 provide the parts outside the CDR3, is DTGVSQNPRHKITKRGQNVTFRCDPISEHNRLYWYRQTLGQGPEFLTYFQNEAQLEKSRLLSDRFSAERPKGSFSTLEIQRTEQGDSAMYLCASSPGLAGQSSYEQYFGPGTRLTVT.

The chain uses TRBV29-1 and TRBJ2-1; TRBD2 matches 9 bases. Per the germline V gene, CDR1 is SQVTM and CDR2 is ANQGSEA. V was pared by 6 bases and J by 6 bases, with 6 bases of the junction left unmatched. The CDR3 spans 13 residues. The CDR3 here is CSVRPGLANEQFF. Here the CDR3 DNA reads TGCAGCGTACGACCGGGACTAGCCAATGAGCAGTTCTTC.

As DNA, the CDR3 is TGTGCCAGTAACAAAGGGGCGTGGGGAGATACGCAGTATTTT. It translates to CASNKGAWGDTQYF. The J gene is TRBJ2-3, the V gene TRBV19; perhaps TRBD1 as D (5 bases). Germline-derived CDR1 and CDR2 are LNHDA and SQIVND (reference sequence). This CDR3 spans 14 amino acids. Trimming removed 7 bases from V and 5 bases from J, with 16 bases in between.

The chain combines TRBV4-3 with TRBJ2-5; unclear D gene. From germline, CDR1 is LGHNA and CDR2 YSLEER. CDR3 length: 15 amino acids. V lost 0 bases and J lost 7, with 15 bases in between. The CDR3 region has the DNA TGCGCCAGCAGCCAAGACATTTTAGTTTCGGGGACCCAGTACTTC. Its translation: CASSQDILVSGTQYF.

This clone was seen more than once but under ten times. Distinct nucleotide sequences in the sample also encode this CDR3. V and J are TRBV7-2 and TRBJ1-1; D might be TRBD1 (5 bases). V gave up 4 bases and J gave up 2 bases, with 8 bases separating them. The CDR3 has 13 residues. CDR1 SGHTA and CDR2 FQGNSA come from the germline V gene. The CDR3 reads CASSSDRNTEAFF. The CDR3 DNA is TGTGCCAGCAGCTCCGACAGAAACACTGAAGCTTTCTTT. Drawing the rest from reference TRBV7-2 and TRBJ1-1, the complete variable domain is GAGVSQSPSNKVTEKGKDVELRCDPISGHTALYWYRQSLGQGLEFLIYFQGNSAPDKSGLPSDRFSAERTGGSVSTLTIQRTQQEDSAVYLCASSSDRNTEAFFGQGTRLTVV.

This clone was counted between two and nine times. Germline is not matched at one junction end, which may reflect a read error. The chain links TRBV7-7 to TRBJ1-5; D gene ambiguous. The CDR3 runs 15 residues. CDR1 and CDR2 from the germline V gene are SSHAT and FNYEAQ (reference sequence). The CDR3 here is CASSPRGYVRQPQHF. CDR3 nucleotide sequence: TGTGCTAGCAGCCCCAGAGGGTACGTGAGGCAGCCCCAGCATTTT.

The CDR3 loop reads CASSPQGSGNTIYF. The CDR3 DNA is TGTGCCAGCAGCCCACAGGGCTCTGGAAACACCATATATTTT. V gene TRBV11-2 combines with J gene TRBJ1-3; tentatively, D is TRBD1 (6 bases). CDR1 SGHAT and CDR2 FQNNGV come from the germline V gene. V was pared by 5 bases and J by 0 bases, with 8 bases between. The CDR3 sequence is 14 residues long.

This clone was seen a few times. The chain is built from TRBV7-9 and TRBJ2-5, with 7 bases identical to TRBD2. CDR1 and CDR2 from the germline V gene are SEHNR and FQNEAQ (reference sequence). V shed 3 bases and J 5 bases; nucleotides not matched to a gene: 6. This CDR3 has 14 residues. The CDR3 coding sequence is TGTGCCAGCAGCTTGGTACTAGCGAGGGAGACCCAGTACTTC. This gives the protein CASSLVLARETQYF.

CDR3 loop: CAWNQDSYYTGELFF. Here the CDR3 DNA reads TGTGCCTGGAACCAGGACAGCTATTACACCGGGGAGCTGTTTTTT. The rearrangement joins TRBV30 to TRBJ2-2, with a tentative D call TRBD1 (6 bases). Trimming took 4 bases from V and 3 from J, leaving 15 bases between them. Per germline, CDR1 GTSNPN and CDR2 SVGIG (reference sequence). The CDR3 has 15 amino acids.

The rearrangement links TRBV6-5 to TRBJ2-5, with 11 nucleotides matching TRBD1. The V and J ends lost 2 bases and 5 bases, in that order; junction bases with no gene match: 7. The CDR3 is 16 residues long. CDR1 is MNHEY and CDR2 is SVGAGI in the germline V gene. The CDR3 loop reads CASSYLGQGARETQYF. CDR3 in DNA: TGTGCCAGCAGTTACCTAGGACAGGGGGCGAGGGAGACCCAGTACTTC.

This chain links TRBV9 with TRBJ1-1; TRBD1 might be the D (5 bases). This CDR3 region has 14 residues. Germline V gene data show CDR1 as SGDLS and CDR2 as YYNGEE. Trimming left V 0 bases short and J 8 bases short, with 14 bases between. This chain's CDR3 is CASSVAGETDEAFF. CDR3 coding DNA: TGTGCCAGCAGCGTAGCAGGCGAGACAGACGAAGCTTTCTTT. The full variable domain, completed using reference TRBV9 and TRBJ1-1, is DSGVTQTPKHLITATGQRVTLRCSPRSGDLSVYWYQQSLDQGLQFLIQYYNGEERAKGNILERFSAQQFPDLHSELNLSSLELGDSALYFCASSVAGETDEAFFGQGTRLTVV.

This clone was counted a few times. J is TRBJ2-7 and V is TRBV2; TRBD2 matches at 9 bases. Germline assignment: CDR1 SNHLY and CDR2 FYNNEI. V dropped 5 bases and J dropped 7; count of bases not matched to a gene: 6. The CDR3 runs 13 residues. In DNA form, the CDR3 reads TGTGCCAGCAGTCGACTAGCGGAAGGGGAGCAGTACGTC. This sequence encodes CASSRLAEGEQYV.

CDR3 protein: CASSMDGSNQPQHF. CDR3 nucleotide sequence: TGCGCCAGCAGCATGGACGGTAGCAATCAGCCCCAGCATTTT. The chain is built from TRBV5-1 and TRBJ1-5; no definite D call. V lost 4 bases to trimming and J lost 0 bases, with 8 bases between them. The CDR3 consists of 14 residues. Germline V gene lookup returns CDR1 SGHRS and CDR2 YFSETQ.

This chain joins TRBV7-2 and TRBJ1-6; TRBD1 agrees at 9 bases. This CDR3 region has 16 residues. J was trimmed by 6 bases and V by 5 bases; bases with no gene match: 8. Germline CDR1 SGHTA, CDR2 FQGNSA. Here the CDR3 DNA reads TGTGCCAGCAGCCAAATAGGGACAGGGTTTAATTCACCCCTCCACTTT. It specifies CASSQIGTGFNSPLHF.

CDR3 loop: CASSRGLAGTTDTQYF. CDR3 DNA: TGTGCCAGCAGCAGGGGACTAGCGGGCACCACAGATACGCAGTATTTT. This rearrangement joins TRBV5-5 to TRBJ2-3; TRBD2 agrees at 12 bases. V shed 4 bases and J 2 bases; nucleotides not matched to a gene: 5. This CDR3 region has 16 residues. The germline gives CDR1 SGHKS, CDR2 YYEKEE (reference sequence).

The chain combines TRBV2 with TRBJ1-4; TRBD1 matches at 8 bases. V gave up 6 bases and J gave up 8 bases; unmatched junction bases: 14. The CDR3 has 16 amino acids. The germline V gene has CDR1 SNHLY and CDR2 FYNNEI. The CDR3 loop reads CASSGASGGLGEKLFF. For the CDR3, the DNA is TGTGCCAGCAGCGGAGCCTCAGGGGGCTTGGGAGAAAAACTGTTTTTT.

This clone turned up a few times. The chain combines TRBV7-9 with TRBJ1-2; D is possibly TRBD1 (5 bases). CDR1 is SEHNR and CDR2 is FQNEAQ in the germline V gene (reference sequence). This CDR3 has 12 residues. Between the trimmed V and J ends, which lost 5 bases and 7 bases, there was a span of 11 bases. CDR3: CASSSTGLGYTF. In nucleotides, the CDR3 is TGTGCCAGCAGCAGTACAGGTCTTGGCTACACCTTC.

The chain uses TRBV27 and TRBJ1-5; D gene unclear. Trimming took off 3 bases at V and 0 bases at J, with 9 bases between the two ends. This CDR3 has 15 residues. Germline values: CDR1 MNHEY, CDR2 SMNVEV (reference sequence). The CDR3 sequence is CASSFTAYSNQPQHF. The CDR3 DNA reads TGTGCCAGCAGTTTCACAGCTTATAGCAATCAGCCCCAGCATTTT.

The chain employs TRBV6-1 and TRBJ1-5; weak D call: TRBD1 (5 bases). The CDR3 extends over 16 amino acids. V was cut by 0 bases and J by 7 bases, with 16 bases left in between. Per the germline V gene, CDR1 is MNHNS and CDR2 is SASEGT. The DNA of the CDR3 is TGTGCCAGCAGTGAAGCGCCAGACAGACCGGAACAGCCCCAGCATTTT. Translating it yields CASSEAPDRPEQPQHF.

The rearrangement joins TRBV2 to TRBJ2-7; a possible D gene is TRBD1 (6 bases). Between the trimmed V and J ends, which lost 6 bases and 3 bases, there was a span of 9 bases. Germline values: CDR1 SNHLY, CDR2 FYNNEI. The CDR3 sequence is 12 residues long. CDR3 amino acids: CASRGDNYEQYF. The CDR3, as DNA: TGTGCCAGCAGGGGGGACAACTACGAGCAGTACTTC.

This chain joins TRBV27 and TRBJ2-3; unclear D gene. Germline CDR1 is MNHEY and CDR2 is SMNVEV (reference sequence). The V and J ends lost 3 bases and 5 bases respectively, with 6 bases between them. This CDR3 is 12 amino acids long. The CDR3 bases are TGTGCCAGCAGTTTGATCAGAGATACGCAGTATTTT. Translated, it gives CASSLIRDTQYF.

V gene TRBV29-1 combines with J gene TRBJ2-7; a possible D gene is TRBD1 (6 bases). CDR1 SQVTM and CDR2 ANQGSEA come from the germline V gene. The CDR3 totals 12 residues. V lost 2 bases, J lost 2 bases, and 7 bases lay in between. As DNA, the CDR3 is TGCAGCGTTGAACGGGACACCTACGAGCAGTACTTC. Its translation: CSVERDTYEQYF.

The chain is built from TRBV10-3 and TRBJ2-7; tentative D call: TRBD1 (6 bases). Germline assignment: CDR1 ENHRY and CDR2 SYGVKD. The CDR3 sequence is 13 residues long. V was shortened by 6 bases and J by 0 bases, with 9 bases between the two germline ends. The CDR3 loop reads CAISRDTSYEQYF. CDR3 coding DNA: TGTGCCATCAGCCGGGACACCTCCTACGAGCAGTACTTC.

The chain recombines TRBV19 with TRBJ1-2; 7 bases align to TRBD1. The CDR3 has 13 amino acids. After removal of 3 bases from V and 2 bases from J, the junction contained 0 bases not matched to a gene. The germline V gene has CDR1 LNHDA and CDR2 SQIVND (reference sequence). CDR3 sequence: CASSMTGNYGYTF. The CDR3 DNA reads TGTGCCAGTAGTATGACAGGGAACTATGGCTACACCTTC. The full variable domain, its missing parts supplied by reference TRBV19 and TRBJ1-2, is DGGITQSPKYLFRKEGQNVTLSCEQNLNHDAMYWYRQDPGQGLRLIYYSQIVNDFQKGDIAEGYSVSREKKESFPLTVTSAQKNPTAFYLCASSMTGNYGYTFGSGTRLTVV.

This rearrangement joins TRBV7-6 to TRBJ2-1; a weak D match, TRBD2 (5 bases). This CDR3 is built from 16 residues. Per the germline V gene, CDR1 is SGHVS and CDR2 is FNYEAQ. The V end lost 1 base, the J end lost 4 bases, and 14 bases lay between the germline ends. For the CDR3, the DNA is TGTGCCAGCAGCTTAGAGGCGGGCCCTGTGTACAATGAGCAGTTCTTC. It is translated as CASSLEAGPVYNEQFF. The variable domain in full, with the rest retrieved from reference TRBV7-6 and TRBJ2-1, is GAGVSQSPRYKVTKRGQDVALRCDPISGHVSLYWYRQALGQGPEFLTYFNYEAQQDKSGLPNDRFSAERPEGSISTLTIQRTEQRDSAMYRCASSLEAGPVYNEQFFGPGTRLTVL.

This clone showed up just a few times. The V and J genes are TRBV2 and TRBJ2-7, with no clear D. V was pared by 10 bases and J by 2 bases, with 12 bases between. From germline, CDR1 is SNHLY and CDR2 FYNNEI. CDR3 length: 12 residues. DNA of the CDR3: TGTGCCACCGCTTTGACTCCCTACGAGCAGTACTTC. It codes for CATALTPYEQYF. The variable domain in full, completed from reference TRBV2 and TRBJ2-7, reads EPEVTQTPSHQVTQMGQEVILRCVPISNHLYFYWYRQILGQKVEFLVSFYNNEISEKSEIFDDQFSVERPDGSNFTLKIRSTKLEDSAMYFCATALTPYEQYFGPGTRLTVT.

This clone was detected once. This chain links TRBV21-1 with TRBJ2-7; the table's D call TRBD2 went unverified against the DNA. TRBV21-1 is shown as a pseudogene. The CDR3 is 15 amino acids. CDR3 sequence (DNA): TGTGCCAGCAGCCCCGGGGGGTCGGCTGAATACGAGCAGTACTTC. This encodes CASSPGGSAEYEQYF.

V is TRBV6-5 and J is TRBJ2-5, with D possibly matching TRBD1 (6 bases). This CDR3 comprises 15 residues. Per the germline V gene, CDR1 is MNHEY and CDR2 is SVGAGI. Trimming took 2 bases from V and 1 from J, leaving 11 bases between them. CDR3 sequence (DNA): TGTGCCAGCAGTTACGGGGGCGGACCCCAAGAGACCCAGTACTTC. Protein product: CASSYGGGPQETQYF.